These 14 T cell receptor beta chains were sequenced from one sample in a study of blood T cell repertoires in COVID-19. TCRdb's copy holds only in-frame clones and misses some; the assay was immunoSEQ multiplex PCR. The table lists some 38,000 clones, approximately 85% of them singletons. Sequencing was performed on peripheral blood. The receptors come from a man between 60 and 75 years old with active or convalescent COVID-19.

CDR3 sequence: CASSLERGKEAFF. DNA of the CDR3: TGTGCCAGCAGCTTAGAAAGGGGCAAGGAAGCTTTCTTT. The chain has TRBV11-2 and TRBJ1-1, with D tentatively TRBD1 (5 bases). CDR3 length: 13 amino acids. Germline CDR1 SGHAT, CDR2 FQNNGV. V dropped 0 bases and J dropped 8 bases, with 10 bases sitting between them.

This clone was counted once. This chain links TRBV2 with TRBJ2-5; 7 positions match TRBD1. This CDR3 has 14 amino acids. Germline loops: CDR1 SNHLY, CDR2 FYNNEI. Trimming removed 4 bases from V and 2 bases from J; junction bases left unmatched: 4. CDR3 residues: CASSVETGQETQYF. CDR3 nucleotides: TGTGCCAGCAGTGTTGAGACAGGGCAAGAGACCCAGTACTTC.

This clone was observed once. The chain joins TRBV6-5 to TRBJ2-3; D is undetermined. Germline values: CDR1 MNHEY, CDR2 SVGAGI. Trimming stripped 4 bases from V and 1 base from J, with 9 bases between. There are 14 residues in the CDR3. DNA of the CDR3: TGTGCCAGCAGTTCTTTATTAGGCACAGATACGCAGTATTTT. Translation: CASSSLLGTDTQYF.

The CDR3 region is CASSLDSYGYTF. The CDR3 DNA sequence: TGCGCCAGCAGCCTAGACAGTTATGGCTACACCTTC. The chain carries TRBV5-1 and TRBJ1-2; TRBD1 might be the D (5 bases). CDR3 length: 12 residues. Germline values: CDR1 SGHRS, CDR2 YFSETQ. V lost 4 bases, J lost 5 bases, and 9 bases lay in between.

The chain has TRBV10-1 and TRBJ2-1; TRBD2 matches at 10 bases. This CDR3 region has 15 residues. Germline assignment: CDR1 WNHNN and CDR2 SYGVQD (reference sequence). The junction had 8 bases not matched to a gene; V was cut back by 6 bases and J by 6 bases. CDR3 DNA sequence: TGCGCCAGCAGACTTACGGGACTAGCGCCCAATGAGCAGTTCTTC. Protein: CASRLTGLAPNEQFF.

The gene calls are TRBV28 and TRBJ1-1, with unresolved D. CDR1 and CDR2 (germline): MDHEN, SYDVKM. The V gene lost 4 bases and the J gene lost 9 bases, with 6 bases spanning the gap. CDR3 length equals 10 residues. In DNA, the CDR3 is TGTGCCAGCAGTTCATTCCAAGCTTTCTTT. Translating it yields CASSSFQAFF.

V gene TRBV5-1 combines with J gene TRBJ2-1; 9 nucleotides line up with TRBD2. V was clipped by 6 bases and J by 9 bases; unmatched bases: 10. CDR3 length: 14 amino acids. Germline V gives CDR1 SGHRS, CDR2 YFSETQ. The CDR3 nucleotides are TGCGCCAGCACTGACCGGACTAGCGAAAGTGAGCAGTTCTTC. Translation gives CASTDRTSESEQFF.

This clone turned up a few times. This sequence joins TRBV5-1 and TRBJ2-1, with 11 positions matching TRBD2. Germline V gene data show CDR1 as SGHRS and CDR2 as YFSETQ. This CDR3 comprises 16 residues. Unmatched junction bases numbered 9, after V lost 4 bases and J lost 6 bases. CDR3 bases: TGCGCCAGCAGCCCAGGCTCTAGCGGGAGGATCAATGAGCAGTTCTTC. This sequence encodes CASSPGSSGRINEQFF.

The chain joins TRBV19 to TRBJ1-2; 7 bases map to TRBD1. The germline CDR1 and CDR2 sequences are LNHDA and SQIVND (reference sequence). This CDR3 is built from 13 residues. The J segment lost 3 bases and the V segment lost 5 bases, leaving 3 bases of the junction unmatched. CDR3 in amino acids: CASSPGGHYGYTF. The CDR3 DNA reads TGTGCCAGTAGTCCAGGGGGGCACTATGGCTACACCTTC.

The V call is TRBV11-2, the J call TRBJ2-5; 12 bases are a match to TRBD2. The CDR3 sequence is 18 residues long. The V segment lost 3 bases and the J segment 5 bases; nucleotides outside the gene matches: 13. The germline CDR1 and CDR2 sequences are SGHAT and FQNNGV. CDR3 nucleotides: TGTGCCAGCAGCTTTCAAGTTAAGGGGCTAGCGGGAGGGGAGACCCAGTACTTC. Its protein product is CASSFQVKGLAGGETQYF.

V gene TRBV5-4 combines with J gene TRBJ2-1, with a weak D call TRBD2 (6 bases). V dropped 4 bases and J dropped 5 bases, with 16 bases sitting between them. The CDR3 is made up of 15 amino acids. Per the germline V gene, CDR1 is SGHNT and CDR2 is YYREEE (reference sequence). The CDR3 spells CASSPQEGRNNEQFF. CDR3 DNA sequence: TGTGCCAGCAGCCCGCAGGAGGGACGGAACAATGAGCAGTTCTTC.

This clone was seen a few times. The rearrangement links TRBV30 to TRBJ2-1; D gene uncertain. Looked up from germline, CDR1 is GTSNPN and CDR2 is SVGIG (reference sequence). V was shortened by 2 bases and J by 6 bases, with 17 bases between the two germline ends. CDR3 size: 15 residues. CDR3 coding DNA: TGTGCCTGGAGTTTCAGTTGGTCTAGAGTCAATGAGCAGTTCTTC. Translation: CAWSFSWSRVNEQFF.

This clone was counted a few times. V and J are TRBV27 and TRBJ1-3; no definite D call. Germline CDR1 and CDR2: MNHEY and SMNVEV (reference sequence). This CDR3 has 15 amino acids. The V end was cut by 7 bases, the J end by 3 bases, with 16 bases between. The CDR3 DNA reads as TGTGCCAGCAAGGCGGGCCCCAGTATTGGAAACACCATATATTTT. Residues: CASKAGPSIGNTIYF.

V and J are TRBV4-1 and TRBJ1-5; perhaps TRBD1 as D (6 bases). The CDR3 totals 18 residues. The ends were cut back, 0 bases at V and 3 bases at J, with 18 bases in the middle. Germline CDR1 and CDR2: MGHRA and YSYEKL. CDR3 sequence (DNA): TGCGCCAGCAGCCAAGAACAAACAGGGTTGGGCATCAATCAGCCCCAGCATTTT. This encodes CASSQEQTGLGINQPQHF.